The T cell receptor beta chain under discussion was sequenced for a study of blood T cell repertoires in COVID-19. Study details: The United States, Italy and Spain provided the acute and convalescent COVID-19 samples.

The germline CDR1 and CDR2 sequences are MNHEY and SMNVEV (reference sequence). Trimming took 5 bases from V and 6 from J; bases not matched to a gene: 8. The CDR3 contains 14 residues. Using immunoSEQ multiplex PCR, the repertoire was profiled, and TCRdb retains in-frame clones only, with some absent. The data hold 250,000 to 300,000 clones, with about four fifths observed a single time. This sequence joins TRBV27 and TRBJ1-1; 8 bases line up with TRBD1. The TCR comes from a woman aged 60-70 years with active or convalescent COVID-19. The sample was peripheral blood. The CDR3 coding sequence is TGTGCCAGCAGTCCAGGACAGGGATTCTCTGAAGCTTTCTTT. This translates into CASSPGQGFSEAFF.